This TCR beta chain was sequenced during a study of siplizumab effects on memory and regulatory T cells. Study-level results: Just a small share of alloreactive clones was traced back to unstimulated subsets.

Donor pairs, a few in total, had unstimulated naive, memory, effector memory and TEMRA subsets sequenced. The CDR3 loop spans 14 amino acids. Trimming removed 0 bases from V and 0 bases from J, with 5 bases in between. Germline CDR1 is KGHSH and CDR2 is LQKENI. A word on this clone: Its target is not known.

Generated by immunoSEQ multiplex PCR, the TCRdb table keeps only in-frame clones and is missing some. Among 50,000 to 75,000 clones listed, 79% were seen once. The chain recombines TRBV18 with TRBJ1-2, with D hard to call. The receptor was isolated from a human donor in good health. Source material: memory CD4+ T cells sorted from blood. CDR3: CASSPPHANYGYTF. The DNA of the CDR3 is TGTGCCAGCTCACCACCACACGCTAACTATGGCTACACCTTC.